The rows below give T cell receptor beta chains drawn from one sample of a study of graft-versus-host responses after intestinal transplantation. These receptors' targets are unknown. Measured with immunoSEQ multiplex PCR; TCRdb has only the in-frame clones, and not every one. In the table there are approximately 86,000 clones, 80% to 95% of which are singletons. The material was unstimulated CD8+ T cells sorted from spleen or lymph node cells, obtained before transplant. Source of these receptors: a human donor who was the organ donor for an intestinal transplant. The conserved cysteine and the conserved F or W are not part of the CDR3 here. Fields, in order: CDR3 length, V gene, CDR3 protein.

CDR3 length: 13
V gene: TRBV19
CDR3 protein: ASSTTGAINEKLF

CDR3 length: 11
V gene: TRBV19
CDR3 protein: ASREPNQETQY

CDR3 length: 19
V gene: TRBV4-2
CDR3 protein: ASSQEGDRYDRGYANYGYT

CDR3 length: 10
V gene: TRBV29-1
CDR3 protein: SSGLPTGELF

CDR3 length: 13
V gene: TRBV6-1
CDR3 protein: ASSHRDRGQDTQY

CDR3 length: 13
V gene: TRBV4-1
CDR3 protein: ASSQALQSNQPQH

CDR3 length: 17
V gene: TRBV9
CDR3 protein: ASSVAPGTREVRANVLT

CDR3 length: 10
V gene: TRBV7-2
CDR3 protein: ASSVGGGEQY

CDR3 length: 13
V gene: TRBV27
CDR3 protein: ASSGTQGPSYEQY

CDR3 length: 15
V gene: TRBV28
CDR3 protein: ASSAGLTHSYNSPLH

CDR3 length: 10
V gene: TRBV19
CDR3 protein: ASRDREYEQY

CDR3 length: 10
V gene: TRBV6-1
CDR3 protein: ASRAPGNGYT

CDR3 length: 16
V gene: TRBV7-3
CDR3 protein: ASSPTPYSELKDYEQF

CDR3 length: 12
V gene: TRBV7-9
CDR3 protein: ASSLAGQGEKLF

CDR3 length: 9
V gene: TRBV7-9
CDR3 protein: ASSFGETQY